This T cell receptor beta chain was recorded in a study of T cell repertoires in cytomegalovirus infection. Study-wide context: Through public TCR beta signatures, both CMV infection and matching HLA type were indicated.

TCRdb reanalysed the reads using MiXCR and keeps one entry per CDR3 protein. The data contain around 260,000 distinct CDR3 sequences, roughly 26% of them singletons. This clonotype was seen at least ten times. As yet, its antigen is unknown. Study-wide results and limits: Dominant in the ex vivo response were TCR beta clonotypes restricted by HLA-C and specific for CMV. Cumulative frequency (of public TCR beta family members) identified carriers of CMV plus the relevant HLA.

Germline CDR1 and CDR2: SGHTA and FQGNSA. The CDR3 covers 17 residues. Trimming took 5 bases from V and 0 from J; bases not matched to a gene: 8. Specimen: PBMCs. The chain uses TRBV7-2 and TRBJ2-1; 9 bases match TRBD2. This TCR came from a human donor in good health (CMV status not recorded). Some clones in this sample may be carry-over from other donors' samples. CDR3 sequence reads: CASSPGLARYSYNEQFF. CDR3 DNA: TGTGCCAGCAGCCCAGGACTAGCGCGTTACTCCTACAATGAGCAGTTCTTC.